This TCR beta chain was documented in a study of cytomegalovirus exposure and HLA in healthy donors. Germline CDR1 is SGDLS and CDR2 is YYNGEE. V was pared by 4 bases and J by 5 bases, with 15 bases of the junction left unmatched. The CDR3 covers 17 residues. Primers: 60 Vbeta forward and 13 Jbeta reverse. Assay: immunoSEQ multiplex PCR; the TCRdb copy retains only in-frame clones and omits some. The sample consists of some 160,000 clones, around 80% of them appearing once. The source material was PBMCs. This chain connects TRBV9 to TRBJ2-5, with 9 bases identical to TRBD2. The clonotype was recovered from a middle-aged woman in good health and CMV-seronegative. In DNA, the CDR3 is TGTGCCAGCAGCCCTAGTTTATGGGCGGGGGGGCTGGAGACCCAGTACTTC. Protein sequence: CASSPSLWAGGLETQYF.